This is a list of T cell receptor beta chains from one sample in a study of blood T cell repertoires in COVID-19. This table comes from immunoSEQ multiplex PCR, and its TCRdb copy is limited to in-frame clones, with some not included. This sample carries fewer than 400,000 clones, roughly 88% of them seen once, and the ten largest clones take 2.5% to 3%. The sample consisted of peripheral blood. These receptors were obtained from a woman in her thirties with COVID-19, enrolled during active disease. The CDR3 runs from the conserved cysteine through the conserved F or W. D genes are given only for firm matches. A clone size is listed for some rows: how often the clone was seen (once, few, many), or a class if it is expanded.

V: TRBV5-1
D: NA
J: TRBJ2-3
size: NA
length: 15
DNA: TGCGCCAGCAGCAAAATCGGGGGTAGCACAGATACGCAGTATTTT
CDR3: CASSKIGGSTDTQYF

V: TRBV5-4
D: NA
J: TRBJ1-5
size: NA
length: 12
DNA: TGTGCCAGCAGCTTGGATAGCGGGCCCCAGCATTTT
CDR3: CASSLDSGPQHF

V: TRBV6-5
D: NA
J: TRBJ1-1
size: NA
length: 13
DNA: TGTGCCAGCAGTTACTCCCAGAACACTGAAGCTTTCTTT
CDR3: CASSYSQNTEAFF

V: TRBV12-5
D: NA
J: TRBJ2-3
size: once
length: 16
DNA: TGTGCTAGTGGTTTGGTACTTGGGCAGAGAACAGATACGCAGTATTTT
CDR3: CASGLVLGQRTDTQYF

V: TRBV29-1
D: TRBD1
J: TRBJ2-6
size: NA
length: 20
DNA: TGCAGCGCTATCATGGGGATCAACCCAGGGGGCTCCTCTGGGGCCAACGTCCTGACTTTC
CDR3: CSAIMGINPGGSSGANVLTF

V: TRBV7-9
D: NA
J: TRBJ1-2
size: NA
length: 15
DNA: TGTGCCAGCAGCCCTCCAGGACAACTTAACTATGGCTACACCTTC
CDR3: CASSPPGQLNYGYTF

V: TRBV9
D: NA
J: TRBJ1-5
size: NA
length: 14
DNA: TGTGCCAGCAGCGCTTCAGGGATGGAACAGCCCCAGCATTTT
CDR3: CASSASGMEQPQHF

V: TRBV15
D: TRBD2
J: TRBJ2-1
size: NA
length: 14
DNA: TGTGCCACCAGCAGGGCGCGGGAGTTCAATGAGCAGTTCTTC
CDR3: CATSRAREFNEQFF

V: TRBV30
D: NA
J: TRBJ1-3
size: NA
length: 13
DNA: TGTGCCTGGAGTACAGGTCCCACGAACACCATATATTTT
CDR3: CAWSTGPTNTIYF

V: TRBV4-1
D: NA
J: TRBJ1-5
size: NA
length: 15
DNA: TGCGCCAGCAGCCAAGGGTCAGCGAGCAATCAGCCCCAGCATTTT
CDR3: CASSQGSASNQPQHF

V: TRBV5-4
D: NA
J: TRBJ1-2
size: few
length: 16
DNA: TGTGCCAGCAGCTTAAACCACGGGAAGGCTAACTATGGCTACACCTTC
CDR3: CASSLNHGKANYGYTF

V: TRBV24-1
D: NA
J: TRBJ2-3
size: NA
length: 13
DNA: TGTGCCACCAGACTTACTAGCACAGATACGCAGTATTTT
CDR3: CATRLTSTDTQYF

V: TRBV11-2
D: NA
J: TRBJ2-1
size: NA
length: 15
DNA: TGTGCCAGCAGCTCGCAGGGTTTGGAAAACAATGAGCAGTTCTTC
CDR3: CASSSQGLENNEQFF

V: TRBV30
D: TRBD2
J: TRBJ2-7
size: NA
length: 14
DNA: TGTGCCTGGAGTGCGGGACTACTCTCCTACGAGCAGTACTTC
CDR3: CAWSAGLLSYEQYF

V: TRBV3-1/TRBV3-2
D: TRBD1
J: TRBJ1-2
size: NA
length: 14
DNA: TGTGCCAGCAGCCCAGGGGGCGCTGACTATGGCTACACCTTC
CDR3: CASSPGGADYGYTF

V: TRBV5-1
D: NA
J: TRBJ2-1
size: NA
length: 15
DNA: TGCGCCAGCAGCTTGGGGGGGCAAATTTACAATGAGCAGTTCTTC
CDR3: CASSLGGQIYNEQFF

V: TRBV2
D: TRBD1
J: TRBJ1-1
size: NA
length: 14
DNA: TGTGCCAGCACCATAACAGGGGTGAACACTGAAGCTTTCTTT
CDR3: CASTITGVNTEAFF

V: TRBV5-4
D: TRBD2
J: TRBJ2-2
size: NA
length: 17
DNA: TGTGCCAGCAGCGTACAACTAGCGGGAGGAGTAGCCGGGGAGCTGTTTTTT
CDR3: CASSVQLAGGVAGELFF

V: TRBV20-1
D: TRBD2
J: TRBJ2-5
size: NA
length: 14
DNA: TGCAGTGCTAGTCATAGCGGGACACAAGAGACCCAGTACTTC
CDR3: CSASHSGTQETQYF

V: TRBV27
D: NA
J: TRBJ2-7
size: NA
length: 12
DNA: TGTGCCAGCAGTTTCATAGGCGGGGAGCAGTACTTC
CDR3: CASSFIGGEQYF

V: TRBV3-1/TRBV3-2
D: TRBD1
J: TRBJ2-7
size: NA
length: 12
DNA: TGTGCCAGCAGACCGGGACAGGGAGAGCAGTACTTC
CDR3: CASRPGQGEQYF

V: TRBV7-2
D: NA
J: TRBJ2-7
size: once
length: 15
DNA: TGTGCCAGCAGCTTAGTACTAGCTGGAAGCTACGAGCAGTACTTC
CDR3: CASSLVLAGSYEQYF

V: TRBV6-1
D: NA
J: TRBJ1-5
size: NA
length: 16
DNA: TGTGCCAGCAGTGAAGTAGGACAATATAGCAATCAGCCCCAGCATTTT
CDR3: CASSEVGQYSNQPQHF

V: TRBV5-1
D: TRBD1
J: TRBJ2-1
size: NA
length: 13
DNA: TGCGCCAGCAGCTACAGGGGGAGCAATGAGCAGTTCTTC
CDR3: CASSYRGSNEQFF

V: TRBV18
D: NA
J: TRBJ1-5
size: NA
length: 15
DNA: TGTGCCAGCTCGCTTACAGGGCTGGGCAATCAGCCCCAGCATTTT
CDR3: CASSLTGLGNQPQHF

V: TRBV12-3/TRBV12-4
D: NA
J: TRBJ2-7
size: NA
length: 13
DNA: TGTGCCAGCAGTTTTAAGCGGGCAGGTGAGCAGTACTTC
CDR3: CASSFKRAGEQYF

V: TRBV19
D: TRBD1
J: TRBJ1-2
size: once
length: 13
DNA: TGTGCCAGTACCCTGACAGGGAGCTATGGCTACACCTTC
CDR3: CASTLTGSYGYTF

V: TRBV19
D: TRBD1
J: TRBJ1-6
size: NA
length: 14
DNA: TGTGCCAGTAGGATTGGGACAGCTCATTCACCCCTCCACTTT
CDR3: CASRIGTAHSPLHF

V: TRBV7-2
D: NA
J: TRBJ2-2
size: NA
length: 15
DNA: TGTGCCAGCAGCATCGGACAGACATACACCGGGGAGCTGTTTTTT
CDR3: CASSIGQTYTGELFF

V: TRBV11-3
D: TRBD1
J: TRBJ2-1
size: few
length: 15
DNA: TGTGCCAGCAGCTTCGGACAGGGAACACACAATGAGCAGTTCTTC
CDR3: CASSFGQGTHNEQFF

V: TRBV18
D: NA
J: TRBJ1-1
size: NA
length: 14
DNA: TGTGCCAGCTCACCCCTCCAGGGGCAGACTGAAGCTTTCTTT
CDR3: CASSPLQGQTEAFF

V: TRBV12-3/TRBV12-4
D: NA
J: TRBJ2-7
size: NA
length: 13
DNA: TGTGCCAGCAGTTTAGTTAGCTCCTACGAGCAGTACTTC
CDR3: CASSLVSSYEQYF

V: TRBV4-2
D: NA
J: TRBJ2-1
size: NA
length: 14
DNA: TGTGCCAGCAGCCAAGATCTCGAGGGCAATGAGCAGTTCTTC
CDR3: CASSQDLEGNEQFF

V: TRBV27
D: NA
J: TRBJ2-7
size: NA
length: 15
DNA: TGTGCCAGCAGTTTCGGGCAGGGAAGTGGGTACGAGCAGTACTTC
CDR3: CASSFGQGSGYEQYF

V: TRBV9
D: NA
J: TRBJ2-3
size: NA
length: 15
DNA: TGTGCCAGCTCCCGTTTTTACGGGGGCACAGATACGCAGTATTTT
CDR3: CASSRFYGGTDTQYF

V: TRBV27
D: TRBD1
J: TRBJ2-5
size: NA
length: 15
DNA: TGTGCCAGCAGTTTACAATACCGACAGGGGGAGACCCAGTACTTC
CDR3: CASSLQYRQGETQYF

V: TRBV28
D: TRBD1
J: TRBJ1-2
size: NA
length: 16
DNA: TGTGCCAGCAGCTCGGGACAGGCCACCTCTAACTATGGCTACACCTTC
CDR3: CASSSGQATSNYGYTF

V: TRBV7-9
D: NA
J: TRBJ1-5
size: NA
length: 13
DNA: TGTGCCAGCAGCCCTGGGCGAAATCAGCCCCAGCATTTT
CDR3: CASSPGRNQPQHF

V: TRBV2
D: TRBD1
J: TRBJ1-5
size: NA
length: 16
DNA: TGTGCCAGCAGCCTACAAGGACAGGCCAAGGGTCAGCCCCAGCATTTT
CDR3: CASSLQGQAKGQPQHF

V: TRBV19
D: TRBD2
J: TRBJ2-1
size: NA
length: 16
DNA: TGTGCCAGTAGAACTAGCGGGAGGGCAACTACCAATGAGCAGTTCTTC
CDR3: CASRTSGRATTNEQFF

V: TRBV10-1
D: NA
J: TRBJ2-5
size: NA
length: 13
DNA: TGCGCCAGCAGTTACTCCGGGATAGAGACCCAGTACTTC
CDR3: CASSYSGIETQYF

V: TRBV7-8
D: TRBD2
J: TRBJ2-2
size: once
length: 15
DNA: TGTGCCAGCAGCCGAGGACTAGCGGATGTCGGGGAGCTGTTTTTT
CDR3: CASSRGLADVGELFF

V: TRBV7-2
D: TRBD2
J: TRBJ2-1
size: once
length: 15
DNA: TGTGCCAGCAGCTTATTCCTAGCGGGAATTAATGAGCAGTTCTTC
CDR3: CASSLFLAGINEQFF

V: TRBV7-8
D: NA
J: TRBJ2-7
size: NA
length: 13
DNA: TGTGCCAGCAGCTTAGTGGCCACCTACGAGCAGTACTTC
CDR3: CASSLVATYEQYF

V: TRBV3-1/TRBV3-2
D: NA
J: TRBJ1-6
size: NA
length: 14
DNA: TGTGCCAGCAGCCAAACGGGGGGGGAATCACCCCTCCACTTT
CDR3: CASSQTGGESPLHF

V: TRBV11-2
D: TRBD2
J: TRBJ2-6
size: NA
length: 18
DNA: TGTGCCAGCAGCTCCCAACGGGGGGGGCGAACTGGGGCCAACGTCCTGACTTTC
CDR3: CASSSQRGGRTGANVLTF